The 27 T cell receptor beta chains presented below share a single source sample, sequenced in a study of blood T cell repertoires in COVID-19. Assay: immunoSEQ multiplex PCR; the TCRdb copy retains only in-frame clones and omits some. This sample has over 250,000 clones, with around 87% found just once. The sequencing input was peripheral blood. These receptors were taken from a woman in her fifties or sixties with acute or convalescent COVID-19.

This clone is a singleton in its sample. The CDR3 DNA sequence: TGTGCCAGCCAAGACAAATTCACAGATACGCAGTATTTT. Translation gives CASQDKFTDTQYF. This chain connects TRBV3-1 (or the pseudogene TRBV3-2) to TRBJ2-3; D gene unclear. Trimming left V 8 bases short and J 2 bases short, with 11 bases between. CDR3 length: 13 residues. CDR1 is LGHDT and CDR2 is YNNKEL in the germline V gene (reference sequence).

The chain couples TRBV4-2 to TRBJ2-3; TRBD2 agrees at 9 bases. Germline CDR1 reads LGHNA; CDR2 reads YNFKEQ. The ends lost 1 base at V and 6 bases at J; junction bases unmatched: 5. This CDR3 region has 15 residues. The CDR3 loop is CASSQGLAGSDTQYF. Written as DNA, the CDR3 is TGTGCCAGCAGCCAAGGGCTAGCGGGATCTGATACGCAGTATTTT.

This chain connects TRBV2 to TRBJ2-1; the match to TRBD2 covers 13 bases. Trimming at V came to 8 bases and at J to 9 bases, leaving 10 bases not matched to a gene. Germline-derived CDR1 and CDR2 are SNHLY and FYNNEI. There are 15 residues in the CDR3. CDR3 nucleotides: TGTGCCAGCCGGGGGACTAGCGGGGAGTTTGGTGAGCAGTTCTTC. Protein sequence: CASRGTSGEFGEQFF.

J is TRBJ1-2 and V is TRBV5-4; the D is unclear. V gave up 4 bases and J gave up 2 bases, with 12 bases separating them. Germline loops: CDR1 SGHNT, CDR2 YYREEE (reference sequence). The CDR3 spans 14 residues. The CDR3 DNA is TGTGCCAGCAGCCTTCGTACTAGGAACTATGGCTACACCTTC. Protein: CASSLRTRNYGYTF.

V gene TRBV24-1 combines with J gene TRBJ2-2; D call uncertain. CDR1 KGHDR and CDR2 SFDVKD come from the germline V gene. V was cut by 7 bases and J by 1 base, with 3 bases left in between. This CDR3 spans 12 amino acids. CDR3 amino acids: CATSGNTGELFF. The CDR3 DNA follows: TGTGCCACCAGCGGGAACACCGGGGAGCTGTTTTTT.

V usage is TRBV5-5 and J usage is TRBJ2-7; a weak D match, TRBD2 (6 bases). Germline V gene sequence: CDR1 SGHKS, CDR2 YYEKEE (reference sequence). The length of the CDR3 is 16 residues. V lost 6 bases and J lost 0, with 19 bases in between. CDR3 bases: TGTGCCAGCACCCCGAGCGGGCGTCGAAGCTCCTACGAGCAGTACTTC. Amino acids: CASTPSGRRSSYEQYF.

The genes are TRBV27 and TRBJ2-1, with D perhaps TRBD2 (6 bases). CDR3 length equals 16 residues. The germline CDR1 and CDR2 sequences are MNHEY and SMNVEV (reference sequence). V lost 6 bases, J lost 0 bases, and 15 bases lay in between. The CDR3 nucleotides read TGTGCCAGCAGGATCCTAGCGTCGAGCTCCTACAATGAGCAGTTCTTC. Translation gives CASRILASSSYNEQFF.

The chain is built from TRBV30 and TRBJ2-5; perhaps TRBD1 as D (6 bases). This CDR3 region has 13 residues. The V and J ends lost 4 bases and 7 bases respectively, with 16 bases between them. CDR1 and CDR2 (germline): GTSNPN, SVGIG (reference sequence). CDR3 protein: CAWTQGFWGTQYF. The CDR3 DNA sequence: TGTGCCTGGACACAGGGTTTCTGGGGGACCCAGTACTTC.

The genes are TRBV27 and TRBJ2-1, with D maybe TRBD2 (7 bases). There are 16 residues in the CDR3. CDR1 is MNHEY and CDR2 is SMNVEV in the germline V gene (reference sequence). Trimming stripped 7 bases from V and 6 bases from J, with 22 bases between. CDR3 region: CASTAPRGAICNEQFF. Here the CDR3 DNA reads TGTGCCAGCACCGCCCCCCGGGGGGCGATTTGCAATGAGCAGTTCTTC.

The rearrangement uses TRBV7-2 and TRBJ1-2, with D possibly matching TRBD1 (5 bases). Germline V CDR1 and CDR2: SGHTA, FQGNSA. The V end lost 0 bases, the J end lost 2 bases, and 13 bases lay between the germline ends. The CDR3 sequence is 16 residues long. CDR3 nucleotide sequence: TGTGCCAGCAGCTTAGCTCAATGGGGGGGAAACTATGGCTACACCTTC. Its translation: CASSLAQWGGNYGYTF.

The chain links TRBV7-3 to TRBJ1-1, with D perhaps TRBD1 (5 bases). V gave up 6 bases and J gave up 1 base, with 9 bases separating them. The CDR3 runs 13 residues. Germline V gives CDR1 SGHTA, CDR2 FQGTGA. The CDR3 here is CASRLDRNTEAFF. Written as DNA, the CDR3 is TGTGCCAGCAGGCTCGACAGGAACACTGAAGCTTTCTTT.

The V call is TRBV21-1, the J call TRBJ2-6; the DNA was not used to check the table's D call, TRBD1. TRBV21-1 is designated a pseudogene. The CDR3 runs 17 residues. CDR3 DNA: TGTGCCAACCCGAAATTTTCCAGGGGTTTTAGGGCCAACGTCCTGACTTTC. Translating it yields CANPKFSRGFRANVLTF.

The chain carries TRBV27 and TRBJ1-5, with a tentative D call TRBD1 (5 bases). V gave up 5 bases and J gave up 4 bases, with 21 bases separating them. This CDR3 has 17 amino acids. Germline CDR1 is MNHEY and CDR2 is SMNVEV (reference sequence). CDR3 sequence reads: CASSPTSGMANNQPQHF. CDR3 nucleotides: TGTGCCAGCAGTCCGACCTCAGGGATGGCAAATAATCAGCCCCAGCATTTT.

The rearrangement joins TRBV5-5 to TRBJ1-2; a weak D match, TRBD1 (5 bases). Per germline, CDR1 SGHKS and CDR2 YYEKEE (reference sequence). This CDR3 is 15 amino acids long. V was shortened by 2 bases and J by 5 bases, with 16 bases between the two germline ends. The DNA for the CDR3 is TGTGCCAGCAGCTTCGGACTCTCGCGGGGGTATGGCTACACCTTC. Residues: CASSFGLSRGYGYTF.

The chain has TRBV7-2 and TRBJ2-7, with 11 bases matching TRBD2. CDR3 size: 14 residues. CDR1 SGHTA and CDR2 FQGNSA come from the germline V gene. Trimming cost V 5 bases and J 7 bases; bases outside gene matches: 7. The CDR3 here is CASSPGTSGGEQYF. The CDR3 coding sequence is TGTGCCAGCAGCCCCGGGACTAGCGGCGGAGAGCAGTACTTC.

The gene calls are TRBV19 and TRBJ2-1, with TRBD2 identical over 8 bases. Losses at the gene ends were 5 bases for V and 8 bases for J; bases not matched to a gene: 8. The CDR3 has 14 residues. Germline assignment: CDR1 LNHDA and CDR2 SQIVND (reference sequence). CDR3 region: CASSAIAGIHEQFF. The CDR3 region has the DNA TGTGCCAGTAGTGCTATAGCGGGAATCCATGAGCAGTTCTTC.

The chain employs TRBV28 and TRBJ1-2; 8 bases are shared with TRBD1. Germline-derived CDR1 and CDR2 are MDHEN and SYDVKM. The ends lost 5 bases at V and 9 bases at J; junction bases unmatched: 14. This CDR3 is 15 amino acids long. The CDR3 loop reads CASSPPGTGFFSYTF. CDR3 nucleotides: TGTGCCAGCAGTCCTCCCGGGACAGGTTTTTTCAGCTACACCTTC.

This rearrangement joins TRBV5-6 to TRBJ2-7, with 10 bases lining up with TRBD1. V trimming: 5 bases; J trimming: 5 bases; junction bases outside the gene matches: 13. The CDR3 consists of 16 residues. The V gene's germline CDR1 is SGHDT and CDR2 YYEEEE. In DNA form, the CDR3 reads TGTGCCAGCAGTCAAATACCGGGACAGGGGTTCCACGAGCAGTACTTC. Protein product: CASSQIPGQGFHEQYF.

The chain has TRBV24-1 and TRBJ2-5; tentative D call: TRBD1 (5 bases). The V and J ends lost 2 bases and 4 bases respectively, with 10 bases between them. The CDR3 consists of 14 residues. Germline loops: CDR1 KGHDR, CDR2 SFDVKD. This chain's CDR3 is CATSDSGSGETQYF. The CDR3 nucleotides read TGTGCCACCAGTGATTCAGGGTCGGGAGAGACCCAGTACTTC.

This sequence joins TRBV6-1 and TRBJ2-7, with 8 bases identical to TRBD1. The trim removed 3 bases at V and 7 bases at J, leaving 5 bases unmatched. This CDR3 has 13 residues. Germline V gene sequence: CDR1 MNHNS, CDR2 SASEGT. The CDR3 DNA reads TGTGCCAGCAGTGACCGACAGGGGCGGGAGCAGTACTTC. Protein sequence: CASSDRQGREQYF.

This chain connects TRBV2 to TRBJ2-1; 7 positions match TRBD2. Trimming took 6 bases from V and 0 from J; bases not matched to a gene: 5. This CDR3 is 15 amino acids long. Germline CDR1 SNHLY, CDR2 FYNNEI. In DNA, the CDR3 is TGTGCCAGCAGCGTCAGCGGGAACTCCTACAATGAGCAGTTCTTC. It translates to CASSVSGNSYNEQFF.

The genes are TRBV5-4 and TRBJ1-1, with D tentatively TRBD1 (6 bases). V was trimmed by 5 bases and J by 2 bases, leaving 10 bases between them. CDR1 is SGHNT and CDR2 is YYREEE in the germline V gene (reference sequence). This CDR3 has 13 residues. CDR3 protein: CASSWTVNTEAFF. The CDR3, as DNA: TGTGCCAGCAGTTGGACAGTCAACACTGAAGCTTTCTTT.

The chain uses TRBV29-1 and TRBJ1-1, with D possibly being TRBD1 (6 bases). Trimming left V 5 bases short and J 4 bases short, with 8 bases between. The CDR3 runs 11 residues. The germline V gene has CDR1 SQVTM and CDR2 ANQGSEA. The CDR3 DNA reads TGCAGCGTTCAGGGGACCACTGAAGCTTTCTTT. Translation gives CSVQGTTEAFF.

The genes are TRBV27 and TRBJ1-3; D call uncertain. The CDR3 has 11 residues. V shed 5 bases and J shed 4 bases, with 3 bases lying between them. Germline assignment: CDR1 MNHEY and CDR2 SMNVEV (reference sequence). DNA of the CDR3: TGTGCCAGCAGTCCAGGAAACACCATATATTTT. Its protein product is CASSPGNTIYF.

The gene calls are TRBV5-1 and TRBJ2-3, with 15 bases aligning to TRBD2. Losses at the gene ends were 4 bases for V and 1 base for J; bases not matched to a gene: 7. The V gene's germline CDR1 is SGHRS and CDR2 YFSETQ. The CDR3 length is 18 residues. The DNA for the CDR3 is TGCGCCAGCAGCCCAGGGACTAGCGGGAGGAGGGGCACAGATACGCAGTATTTT. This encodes CASSPGTSGRRGTDTQYF.

The CDR3 reads CASSQSGSPYEQYF. Written as DNA, the CDR3 is TGTGCCAGCAGCCAAAGCGGGAGTCCCTACGAGCAGTACTTC. The gene calls are TRBV3-1 (or the pseudogene TRBV3-2) and TRBJ2-7; 8 nucleotides agree with TRBD2. Losses at the gene ends were 2 bases for V and 2 bases for J; bases not matched to a gene: 2. The germline V gene encodes CDR1 LGHDT and CDR2 YNNKEL (reference sequence). This CDR3 is 14 amino acids long.

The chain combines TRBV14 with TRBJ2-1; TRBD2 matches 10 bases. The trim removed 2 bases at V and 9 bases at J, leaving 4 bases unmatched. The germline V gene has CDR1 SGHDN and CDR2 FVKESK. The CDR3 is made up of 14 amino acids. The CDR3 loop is CASSQLRLAGEQFF. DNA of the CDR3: TGTGCCAGCAGCCAATTAAGACTAGCGGGTGAGCAGTTCTTC.